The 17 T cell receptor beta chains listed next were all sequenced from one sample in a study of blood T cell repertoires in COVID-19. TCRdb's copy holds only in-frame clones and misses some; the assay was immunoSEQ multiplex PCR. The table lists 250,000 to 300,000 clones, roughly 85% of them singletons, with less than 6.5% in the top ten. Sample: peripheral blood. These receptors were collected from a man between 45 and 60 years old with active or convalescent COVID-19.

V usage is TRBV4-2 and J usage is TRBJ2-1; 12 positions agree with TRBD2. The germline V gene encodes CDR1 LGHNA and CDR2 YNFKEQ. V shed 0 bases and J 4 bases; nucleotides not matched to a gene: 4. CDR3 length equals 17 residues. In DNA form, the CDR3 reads TGTGCCAGCAGCCAAGAGGGGACTAGCGGGCGGTACAATGAGCAGTTCTTC. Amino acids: CASSQEGTSGRYNEQFF.

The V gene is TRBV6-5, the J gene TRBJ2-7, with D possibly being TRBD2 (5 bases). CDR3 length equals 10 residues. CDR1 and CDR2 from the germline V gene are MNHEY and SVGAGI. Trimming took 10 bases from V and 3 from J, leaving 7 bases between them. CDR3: CAIGDYEQYF. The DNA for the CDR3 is TGTGCCATCGGGGACTACGAGCAGTACTTC.

CDR3 residues: CASTQGGGAFF. Written as DNA, the CDR3 is TGCGCCAGCACGCAGGGAGGAGGAGCTTTCTTT. V is TRBV5-1 and J is TRBJ1-1; maybe TRBD1 (5 bases). Trimming removed 6 bases from V and 10 bases from J, with 13 bases in between. Germline lookup yields CDR1 SGHRS and CDR2 YFSETQ. CDR3 length: 11 residues.

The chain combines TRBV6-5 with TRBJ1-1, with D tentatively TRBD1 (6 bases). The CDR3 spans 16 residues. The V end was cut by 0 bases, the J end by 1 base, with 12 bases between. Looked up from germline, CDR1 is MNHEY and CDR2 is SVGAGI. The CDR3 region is CASSYSVRGQNTEAFF. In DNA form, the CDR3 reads TGTGCCAGCAGTTACTCGGTGCGGGGGCAGAACACTGAAGCTTTCTTT.

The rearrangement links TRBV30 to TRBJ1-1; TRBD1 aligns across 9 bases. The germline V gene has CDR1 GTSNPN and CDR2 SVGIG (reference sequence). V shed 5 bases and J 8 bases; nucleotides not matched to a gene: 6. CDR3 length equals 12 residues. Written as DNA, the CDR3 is TGTGCCTGGGGACCGGGACAGGGAGAAGCTTTCTTT. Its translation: CAWGPGQGEAFF.

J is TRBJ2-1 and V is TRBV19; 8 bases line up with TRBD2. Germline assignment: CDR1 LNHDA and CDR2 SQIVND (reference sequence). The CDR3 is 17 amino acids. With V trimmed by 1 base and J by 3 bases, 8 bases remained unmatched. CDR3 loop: CASSIGLAGFHYNEQFF. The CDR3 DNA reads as TGTGCCAGTAGTATAGGGCTAGCGGGCTTTCACTACAATGAGCAGTTCTTC.

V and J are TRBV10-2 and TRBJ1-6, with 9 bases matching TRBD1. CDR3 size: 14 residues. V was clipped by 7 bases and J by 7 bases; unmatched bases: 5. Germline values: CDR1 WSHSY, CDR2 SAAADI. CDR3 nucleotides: TGCGCCAGCACCTTCGACAGGGGGAATTCACCCCTCCACTTT. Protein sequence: CASTFDRGNSPLHF.

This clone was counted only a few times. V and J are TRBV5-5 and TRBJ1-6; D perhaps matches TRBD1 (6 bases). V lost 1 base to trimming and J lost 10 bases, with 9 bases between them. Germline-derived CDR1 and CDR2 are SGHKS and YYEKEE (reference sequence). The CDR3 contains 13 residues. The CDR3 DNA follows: TGTGCCAGCAGCTTGACAGGGCAATCACCCCTCCACTTT. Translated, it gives CASSLTGQSPLHF.

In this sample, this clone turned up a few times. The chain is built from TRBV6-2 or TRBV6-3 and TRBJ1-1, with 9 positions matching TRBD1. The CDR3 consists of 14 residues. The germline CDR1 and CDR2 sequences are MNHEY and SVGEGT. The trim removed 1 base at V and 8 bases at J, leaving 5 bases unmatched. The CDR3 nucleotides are TGTGCCAGCAGTTACTTTACCGGGACAGGGGAAGCTTTCTTT. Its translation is CASSYFTGTGEAFF.

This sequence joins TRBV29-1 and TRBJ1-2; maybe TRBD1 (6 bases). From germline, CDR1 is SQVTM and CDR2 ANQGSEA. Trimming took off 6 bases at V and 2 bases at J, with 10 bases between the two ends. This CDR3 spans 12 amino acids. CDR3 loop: CSVRGGNYGYTF. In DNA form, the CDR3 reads TGCAGCGTGAGGGGGGGGAACTATGGCTACACCTTC.

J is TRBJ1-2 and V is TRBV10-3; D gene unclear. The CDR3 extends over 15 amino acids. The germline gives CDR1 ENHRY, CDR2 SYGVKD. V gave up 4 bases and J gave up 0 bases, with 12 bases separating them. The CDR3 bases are TGTGCCATCAGTGCGGACCTAGCCGCTAACTATGGCTACACCTTC. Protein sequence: CAISADLAANYGYTF.

CDR3 region: CASSSGRMYGYTF. CDR3 DNA sequence: TGTGCCAGTTCGTCAGGGAGGATGTATGGCTACACCTTC. This sequence joins TRBV19 and TRBJ1-2, with D tentatively TRBD1 (5 bases). Looked up from germline, CDR1 is LNHDA and CDR2 is SQIVND (reference sequence). The CDR3 contains 13 residues. V lost 8 bases, J lost 5 bases, and 15 bases lay in between.

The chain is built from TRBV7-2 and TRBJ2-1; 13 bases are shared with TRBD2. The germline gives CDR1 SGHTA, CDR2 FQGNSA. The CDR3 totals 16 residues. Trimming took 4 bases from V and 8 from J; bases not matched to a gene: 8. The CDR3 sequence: CASSSPRTSGSYEQFF. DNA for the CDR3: TGTGCCAGCAGCTCCCCCCGGACTAGCGGGAGCTATGAGCAGTTCTTC.

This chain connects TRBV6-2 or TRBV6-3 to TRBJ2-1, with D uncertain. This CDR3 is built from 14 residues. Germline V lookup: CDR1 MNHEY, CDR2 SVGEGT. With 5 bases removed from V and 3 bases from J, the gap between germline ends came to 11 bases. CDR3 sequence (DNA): TGTGCCAGCAGTGCTTCCCCTAACTACAATGAGCAGTTCTTC. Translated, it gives CASSASPNYNEQFF.

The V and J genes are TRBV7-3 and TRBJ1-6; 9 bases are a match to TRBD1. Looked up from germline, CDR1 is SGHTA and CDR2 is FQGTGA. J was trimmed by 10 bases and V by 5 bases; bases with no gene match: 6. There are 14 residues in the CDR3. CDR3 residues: CASSPQGAESPLHF. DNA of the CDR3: TGTGCCAGCAGCCCACAGGGGGCGGAATCACCCCTCCACTTT.

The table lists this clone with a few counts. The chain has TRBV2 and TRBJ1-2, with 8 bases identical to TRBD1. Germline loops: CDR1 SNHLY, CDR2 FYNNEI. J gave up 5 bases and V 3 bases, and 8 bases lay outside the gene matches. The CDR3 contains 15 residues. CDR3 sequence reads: CASSDQGAQYYGYTF. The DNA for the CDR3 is TGTGCCAGCAGTGATCAGGGGGCCCAGTATTATGGCTACACCTTC.

CDR3 sequence reads: CSVRQGVNEQYF. The CDR3 bases are TGCAGCGTCCGTCAGGGGGTTAACGAGCAGTACTTC. The rearrangement joins TRBV29-1 to TRBJ2-7; 7 bases fit TRBD1. V shed 6 bases, J shed 5 bases, and the junction held 7 bases outside the gene matches. CDR1 and CDR2 (germline): SQVTM, ANQGSEA. The CDR3 runs to 12 residues.